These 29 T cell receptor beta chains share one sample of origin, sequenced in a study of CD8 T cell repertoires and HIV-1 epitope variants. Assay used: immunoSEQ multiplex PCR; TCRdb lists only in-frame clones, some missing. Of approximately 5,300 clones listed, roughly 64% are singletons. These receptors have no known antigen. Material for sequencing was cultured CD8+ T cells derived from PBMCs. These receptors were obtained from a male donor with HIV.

The CDR3 reads CASSPRQGGRADTQYF. In DNA, the CDR3 is TGTGCCAGCTCACCGCGACAGGGAGGTAGGGCAGATACGCAGTATTTT. This rearrangement joins TRBV18 to TRBJ2-3; weak D call: TRBD1 (7 bases). The CDR3 spans 16 residues. In germline, CDR1 is KGHSH, CDR2 LQKENI. V was trimmed by 3 bases and J by 4 bases, leaving 17 bases between them.

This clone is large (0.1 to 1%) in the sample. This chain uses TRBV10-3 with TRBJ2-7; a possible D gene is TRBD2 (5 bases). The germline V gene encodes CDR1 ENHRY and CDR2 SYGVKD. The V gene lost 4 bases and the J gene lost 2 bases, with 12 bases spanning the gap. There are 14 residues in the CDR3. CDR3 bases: TGTGCCATCAGTGGGGTCGGGAATACCTACGAGCAGTACTTC. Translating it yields CAISGVGNTYEQYF.

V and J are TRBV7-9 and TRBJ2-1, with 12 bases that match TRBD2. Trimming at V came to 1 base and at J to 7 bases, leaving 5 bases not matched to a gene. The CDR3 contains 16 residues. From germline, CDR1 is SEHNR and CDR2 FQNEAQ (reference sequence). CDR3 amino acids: CASSLVLGTSGNEQFF. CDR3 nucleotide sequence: TGTGCCAGCAGCTTAGTCCTAGGGACTAGCGGGAATGAGCAGTTCTTC.

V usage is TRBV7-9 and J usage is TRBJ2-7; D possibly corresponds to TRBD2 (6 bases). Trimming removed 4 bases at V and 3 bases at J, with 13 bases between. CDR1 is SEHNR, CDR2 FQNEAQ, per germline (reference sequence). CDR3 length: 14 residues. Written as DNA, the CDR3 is TGTGCCAGCAGCTCTGCGACTAGTGTCTACGAGCAGTACTTC. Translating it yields CASSSATSVYEQYF.

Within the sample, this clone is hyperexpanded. In DNA form, the CDR3 reads TGTGCCAGCAGTTCCCCCGGGACAGGGGTGATTTCCACTGAAGCTTTCTTT. It specifies CASSSPGTGVISTEAFF. This sequence joins TRBV28 and TRBJ1-1; 10 positions match TRBD1. The germline V gene encodes CDR1 MDHEN and CDR2 SYDVKM. J lost 4 bases, V lost 4 bases, and 12 bases had no gene match. The CDR3 runs to 17 residues.

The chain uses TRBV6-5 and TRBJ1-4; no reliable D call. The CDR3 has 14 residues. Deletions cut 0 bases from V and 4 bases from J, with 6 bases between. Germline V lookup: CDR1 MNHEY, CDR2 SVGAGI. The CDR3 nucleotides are TGTGCCAGCAGTTACTCTTTAGATAATGAAAAACTGTTTTTT. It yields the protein CASSYSLDNEKLFF.

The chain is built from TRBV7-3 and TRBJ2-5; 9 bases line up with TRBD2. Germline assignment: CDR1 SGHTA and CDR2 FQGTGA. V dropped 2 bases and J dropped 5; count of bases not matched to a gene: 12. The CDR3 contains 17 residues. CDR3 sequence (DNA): TGTGCCAGCAGCTTAGATCGGACGCGGGGGGGCAGGGAGACCCAGTACTTC. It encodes CASSLDRTRGGRETQYF.

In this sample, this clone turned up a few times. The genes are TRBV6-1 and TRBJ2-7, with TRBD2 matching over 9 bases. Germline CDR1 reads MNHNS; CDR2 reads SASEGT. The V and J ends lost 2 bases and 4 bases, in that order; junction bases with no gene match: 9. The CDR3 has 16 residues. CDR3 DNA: TGTGCCAGCAGTGAACCCGTAGCGGGAGCCCAATACGAGCAGTACTTC. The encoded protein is CASSEPVAGAQYEQYF.

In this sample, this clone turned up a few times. In DNA form, the CDR3 reads TGTGCCAGCAGCGGCGATGGTGATTCACCCCTCCACTTT. It yields the protein CASSGDGDSPLHF. The chain uses TRBV5-6 and TRBJ1-6, with D hard to call. Germline V gives CDR1 SGHDT, CDR2 YYEEEE. Trimming stripped 4 bases from V and 8 bases from J, with 10 bases between. CDR3 length equals 13 residues.

The CDR3 spells CASSVEGSSYEQYF. The CDR3 nucleotides are TGTGCCAGCAGCGTAGAAGGGAGCTCCTACGAGCAGTACTTC. The V gene is TRBV9, the J gene TRBJ2-7; TRBD2 might be the D (5 bases). Germline V gene data show CDR1 as SGDLS and CDR2 as YYNGEE. This CDR3 is 14 amino acids long. The germline V and J ends were trimmed by 0 bases and 0 bases, with 7 bases remaining between them. Supplemented by reference TRBV9 and TRBJ2-7, the full variable domain reads DSGVTQTPKHLITATGQRVTLRCSPRSGDLSVYWYQQSLDQGLQFLIQYYNGEERAKGNILERFSAQQFPDLHSELNLSSLELGDSALYFCASSVEGSSYEQYFGPGTRLTVT.

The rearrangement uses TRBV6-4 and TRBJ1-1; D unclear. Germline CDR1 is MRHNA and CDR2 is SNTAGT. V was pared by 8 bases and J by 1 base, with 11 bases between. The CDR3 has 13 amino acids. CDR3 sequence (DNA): TGTGCCAGCGGGTTGACGGAGAACACTGAAGCTTTCTTT. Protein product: CASGLTENTEAFF.

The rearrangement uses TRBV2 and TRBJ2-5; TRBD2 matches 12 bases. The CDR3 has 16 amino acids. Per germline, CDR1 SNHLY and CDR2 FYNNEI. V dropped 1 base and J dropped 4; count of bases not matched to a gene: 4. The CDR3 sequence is CASSEGLAGATETQYF. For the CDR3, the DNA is TGTGCCAGCAGTGAAGGACTAGCGGGAGCTACAGAGACCCAGTACTTC.

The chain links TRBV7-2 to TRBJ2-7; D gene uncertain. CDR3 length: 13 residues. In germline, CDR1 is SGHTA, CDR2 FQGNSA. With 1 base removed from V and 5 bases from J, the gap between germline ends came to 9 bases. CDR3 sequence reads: CASSLGGENEQYF. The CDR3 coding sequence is TGTGCCAGCAGCTTAGGTGGAGAGAACGAGCAGTACTTC.

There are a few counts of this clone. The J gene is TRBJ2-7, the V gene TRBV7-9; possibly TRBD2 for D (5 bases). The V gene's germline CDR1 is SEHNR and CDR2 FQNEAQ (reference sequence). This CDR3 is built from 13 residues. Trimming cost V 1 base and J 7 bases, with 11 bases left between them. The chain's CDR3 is CASSLVEAGEQYF. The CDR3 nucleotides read TGTGCCAGCAGCTTAGTGGAGGCCGGGGAGCAGTACTTC.

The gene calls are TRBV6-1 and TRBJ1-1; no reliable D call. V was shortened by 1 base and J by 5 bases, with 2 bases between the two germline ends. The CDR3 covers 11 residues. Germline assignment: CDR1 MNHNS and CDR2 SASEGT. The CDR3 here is CASSEGTEAFF. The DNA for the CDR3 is TGTGCCAGCAGTGAAGGGACTGAAGCTTTCTTT.

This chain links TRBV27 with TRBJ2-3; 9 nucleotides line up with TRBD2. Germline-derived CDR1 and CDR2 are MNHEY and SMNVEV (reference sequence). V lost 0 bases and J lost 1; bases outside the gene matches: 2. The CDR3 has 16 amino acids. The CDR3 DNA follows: TGTGCCAGCAGTTTATCCCCTAGCGGGGGCACAGATACGCAGTATTTT. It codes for CASSLSPSGGTDTQYF.

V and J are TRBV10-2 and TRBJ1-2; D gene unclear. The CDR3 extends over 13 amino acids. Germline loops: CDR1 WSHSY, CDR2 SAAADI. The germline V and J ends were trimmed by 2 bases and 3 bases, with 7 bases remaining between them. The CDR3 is CASSEEQYYGYTF. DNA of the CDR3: TGCGCCAGCAGTGAGGAACAGTACTATGGCTACACCTTC.

This chain's CDR3 is CASSESPPVYNEQFF. The CDR3 DNA sequence: TGTGCCAGCAGCGAATCCCCCCCAGTCTACAATGAGCAGTTCTTC. The rearrangement links TRBV6-1 to TRBJ2-1; D remains unclear. V lost 6 bases and J 3 bases, leaving 15 bases between the germline ends. The length of the CDR3 is 15 residues. CDR1 and CDR2 from the germline V gene are MNHNS and SASEGT.

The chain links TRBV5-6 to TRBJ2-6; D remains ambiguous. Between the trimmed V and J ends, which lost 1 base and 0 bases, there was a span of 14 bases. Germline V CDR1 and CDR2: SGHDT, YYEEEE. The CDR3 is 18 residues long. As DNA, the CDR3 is TGTGCCAGCAGCTTGACGAACAGCCTCCTCTCTGGGGCCAACGTCCTGACTTTC. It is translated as CASSLTNSLLSGANVLTF.

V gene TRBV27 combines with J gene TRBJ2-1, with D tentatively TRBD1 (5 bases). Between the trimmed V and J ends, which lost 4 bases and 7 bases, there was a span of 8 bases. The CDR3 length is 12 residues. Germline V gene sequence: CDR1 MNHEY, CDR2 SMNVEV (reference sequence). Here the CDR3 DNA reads TGTGCCAGCAGTTCAGGGTGGAATGAGCAGTTCTTC. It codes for CASSSGWNEQFF.

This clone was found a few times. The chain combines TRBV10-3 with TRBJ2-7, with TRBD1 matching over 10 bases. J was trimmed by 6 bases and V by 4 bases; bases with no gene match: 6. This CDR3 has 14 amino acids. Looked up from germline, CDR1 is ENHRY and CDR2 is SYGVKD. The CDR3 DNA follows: TGTGCCATCAGTGTGGGAGGACAGGGGGGCGAGCAGTACTTC. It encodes CAISVGGQGGEQYF.

CDR3 nucleotides: TGTGCCAGCAGCGTAGGAGTGGACGCCGAAGCTTTCTTT. It specifies CASSVGVDAEAFF. This chain joins TRBV9 and TRBJ1-1; no clear D. The CDR3 has 13 residues. V dropped 0 bases and J dropped 8 bases, with 11 bases sitting between them. Germline-derived CDR1 and CDR2 are SGDLS and YYNGEE.

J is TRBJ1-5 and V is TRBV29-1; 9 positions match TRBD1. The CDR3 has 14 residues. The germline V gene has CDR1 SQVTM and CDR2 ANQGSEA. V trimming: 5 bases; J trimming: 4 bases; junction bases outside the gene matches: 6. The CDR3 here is CSVRDRELNQPQHF. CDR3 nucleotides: TGCAGCGTTAGGGACAGGGAGCTTAATCAGCCCCAGCATTTT.

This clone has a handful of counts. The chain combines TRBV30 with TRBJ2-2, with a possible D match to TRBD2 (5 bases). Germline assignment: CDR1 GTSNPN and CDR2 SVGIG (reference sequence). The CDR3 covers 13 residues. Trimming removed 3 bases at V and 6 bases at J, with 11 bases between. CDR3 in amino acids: CAWSVTSSGELFF. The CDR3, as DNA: TGTGCCTGGAGCGTAACTAGTTCCGGGGAGCTGTTTTTT.

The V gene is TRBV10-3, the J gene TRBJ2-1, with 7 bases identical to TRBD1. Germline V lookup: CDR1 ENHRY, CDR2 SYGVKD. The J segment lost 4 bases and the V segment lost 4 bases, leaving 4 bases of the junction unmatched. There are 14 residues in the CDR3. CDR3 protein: CAISAGQRYNEQFF. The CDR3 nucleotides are TGTGCCATCAGTGCGGGACAGCGATACAATGAGCAGTTCTTC.

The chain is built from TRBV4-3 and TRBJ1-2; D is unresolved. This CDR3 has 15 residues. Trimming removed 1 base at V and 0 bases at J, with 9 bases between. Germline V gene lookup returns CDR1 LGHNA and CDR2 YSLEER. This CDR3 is CASSQVEDTNYGYTF. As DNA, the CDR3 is TGCGCCAGCAGCCAAGTAGAGGATACTAACTATGGCTACACCTTC.

CDR3 nucleotides: TGTGCCAGCAGACTTGGGATAAGTGGGGCCAACGTCCTGACTTTC. This translates into CASRLGISGANVLTF. The chain carries TRBV5-6 and TRBJ2-6, with D uncertain. Germline CDR1 is SGHDT and CDR2 is YYEEEE. The V end was cut by 5 bases, the J end by 3 bases, with 12 bases between. This CDR3 is 15 amino acids long.

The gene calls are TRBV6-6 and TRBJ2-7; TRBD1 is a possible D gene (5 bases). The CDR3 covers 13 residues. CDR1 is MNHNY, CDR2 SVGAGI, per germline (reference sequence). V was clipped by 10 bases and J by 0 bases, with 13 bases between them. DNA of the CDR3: TGTGCCACGGAAGGAGACAGCTCCTACGAGCAGTACTTC. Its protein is CATEGDSSYEQYF.

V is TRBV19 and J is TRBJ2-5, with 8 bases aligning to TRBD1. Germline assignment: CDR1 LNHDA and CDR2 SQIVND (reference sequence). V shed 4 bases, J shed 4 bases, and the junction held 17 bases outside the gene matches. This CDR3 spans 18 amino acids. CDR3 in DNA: TGTGCCAGTAGTACCCGGGACCCCGGGACAGGAGGGGGAGAGACCCAGTACTTC. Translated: CASSTRDPGTGGGETQYF. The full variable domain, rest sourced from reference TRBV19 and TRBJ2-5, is DGGITQSPKYLFRKEGQNVTLSCEQNLNHDAMYWYRQDPGQGLRLIYYSQIVNDFQKGDIAEGYSVSREKKESFPLTVTSAQKNPTAFYLCASSTRDPGTGGGETQYFGPGTRLLVL.